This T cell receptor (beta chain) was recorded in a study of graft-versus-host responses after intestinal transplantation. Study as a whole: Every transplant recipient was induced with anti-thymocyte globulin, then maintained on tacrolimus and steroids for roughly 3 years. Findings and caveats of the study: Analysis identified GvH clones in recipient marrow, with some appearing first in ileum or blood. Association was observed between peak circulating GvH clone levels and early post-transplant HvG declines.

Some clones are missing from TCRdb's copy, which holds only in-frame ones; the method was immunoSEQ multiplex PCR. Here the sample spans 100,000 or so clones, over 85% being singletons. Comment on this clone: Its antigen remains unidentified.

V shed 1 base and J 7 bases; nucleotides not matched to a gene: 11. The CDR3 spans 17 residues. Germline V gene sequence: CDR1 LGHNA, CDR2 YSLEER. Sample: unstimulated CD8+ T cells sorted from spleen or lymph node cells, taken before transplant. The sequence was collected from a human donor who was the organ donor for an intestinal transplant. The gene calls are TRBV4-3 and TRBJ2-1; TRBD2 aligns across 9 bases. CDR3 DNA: TGCGCCAGCAGCCAAGCCAGCGGGAGGAATGCAGGGAATGAGCAGTTCTTC. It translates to CASSQASGRNAGNEQFF.